This is a list of T cell receptor beta chains from one sample in a study of beta chain features in type 1 diabetes. Assay: immunoSEQ multiplex PCR; the TCRdb copy retains only in-frame clones and omits some. The sample lists roughly 700,000 clones, around 15% occurring once. Input material: naive CD4+ T cells from blood. The source is a man aged 18 to 30 with type 1 diabetes. Both conserved end residues are part of each CDR3. Fields, in order: J gene, D gene, V gene, CDR3 protein. D genes are given only for firm matches.

>TRBJ1-4|.|TRBV4-1
CASSQPPGGALFF
>TRBJ2-7|.|TRBV7-6
CASSLEYEQYF
>TRBJ2-1|TRBD2|TRBV5-1
CASTPTSGGPSSYNEQFF
>TRBJ1-1|TRBD1|TRBV10-1
CASTFDRAAEAFF
>TRBJ2-2|.|TRBV30
CAWSHRDTGELFF
>.|.|TRBV6-5
CASSRTSYEQYF
>TRBJ2-7|.|TRBV6-5
CASSLNRGGEQYF
>TRBJ2-3|.|TRBV29-1
CSAREGSTDTQYF
>TRBJ1-1|.|TRBV4-1
CASTAGVGTEAFF
>TRBJ2-3|.|TRBV6-5
CASSERRVDTQYF
>TRBJ1-2|.|TRBV18
CASSPSETANYGYTF
>TRBJ1-5|.|TRBV7-9
CASSLAPEPQHF
>TRBJ1-2|.|TRBV20-1
CSAWLADGYTF
>TRBJ1-1|.|TRBV9
CASTPRENTEAFF
>TRBJ1-2|.|TRBV5-1
CASSLDGNYGYTF
>TRBJ2-5|.|TRBV30
CAWSVSLETQYF
>TRBJ1-1|TRBD1|TRBV7-9
CASSPDRALYLNTEAFF
>TRBJ1-3|.|TRBV13
CASSLGLSGAGNTIYF
>TRBJ2-1|.|TRBV6-1
CASSEGPSGVYNEQFF
>TRBJ2-1|TRBD1|TRBV28
CASSLSLTGEGSYNEQFF
>TRBJ2-5|TRBD1|TRBV10-1
CASSEGQGQETQYF
>TRBJ2-3|TRBD2|TRBV19
CASSTLAGQGTDTQYF
>TRBJ2-3|.|TRBV28
CASKVGASTDTQYF
>TRBJ1-4|.|TRBV29-1
CSVPGPNEKLFF
>TRBJ2-1|TRBD2|TRBV10-3
CAISDGPSGGHSSYNEQFF
>TRBJ2-2|.|TRBV7-9
CASTSEAQAAGELFF
>TRBJ1-2|.|TRBV6-1
CASLTGLVGYGYTF
>TRBJ2-6|.|TRBV7-2
CASSLAWGSGANVLTF
>TRBJ1-6|.|TRBV27
CASSPSPAKFSSPLHF
>TRBJ2-3|.|TRBV7-9
CASSGYREWSTDTQYF
>TRBJ1-6|TRBD1|TRBV7-9
CASSLEGTGPLHF
>TRBJ2-5|.|TRBV6-6
CASSYWGSADQETQYF
>TRBJ1-6|.|TRBV30
CAWNRGPNSPLHF
>TRBJ1-6|.|TRBV9
CASSVGPNSPLHF
>TRBJ1-5|.|TRBV7-6
CASSDTGQPQHF
>TRBJ1-2|.|TRBV6-5
CASSSYTGNYGYTF
>TRBJ1-5|.|TRBV7-9
CASSLGAGEALNQPQHF
>TRBJ2-3|TRBD2|TRBV5-6
CASSYSGTSGVTDTQYF
>TRBJ1-1|.|TRBV2
CASRDTVAEAFF
>TRBJ1-2|.|TRBV18
CASSPRQTPEYTF
>TRBJ1-2|.|TRBV10-3
CAISVGLGDYGYTF
>TRBJ1-1|TRBD1|TRBV7-2
CASSTDRDTEAFF
>TRBJ2-1|TRBD1|TRBV5-1
CASSLDGDSYNEQFF
>TRBJ1-2|TRBD1|TRBV4-2
CASSQDSRGSNGYTF
>TRBJ2-6|TRBD2|TRBV4-2
CASSQDLIGGASGANVLTF